One sample yielded the 9 T cell receptor beta chains listed below, sequenced in a study of CD8+CD57+ T cells in acquired aplastic anemia. Genomic DNA served as template for TCR beta VDJ and CDR3 profiling. A single record per CDR3 protein comes from TCRdb applying MiXCR to the reads. The sample carries around 430,000 distinct CDR3 sequences, less than 35% recorded once. By flow cytometry, patients selected for sequencing had shown an expansion of CD8+CD57+ cells. The sample taken for sequencing was sorted CD4+, CD8+, or CD8+CD57+ T cells (not recorded which) from PBMCs. These receptors were obtained from a human donor with aplastic anemia.

Details on this clonotype: A much larger clone sits a single nucleotide away, making a read error possible. This chain joins TRBV20-1 and TRBJ1-2; no firm D call. V lost 0 bases and J lost 6, with 14 bases in between. CDR3 length: 14 amino acids. Germline CDR1 is DFQATT and CDR2 is SNEGSKA (reference sequence). Here the CDR3 DNA reads TGCAGTGCTAGAGATTTGGTCGCGTATAATGGCTACACCTTC. Its translation is CSARDLVAYNGYTF.

In regard to this clonotype: This may come from a read error, since a much larger clone is one base off. This chain connects TRBV19 to TRBJ1-2, with D perhaps TRBD1 (6 bases). This CDR3 spans 15 amino acids. Germline V gene lookup returns CDR1 LNHDA and CDR2 SQIVND (reference sequence). V was pared by 5 bases and J by 7 bases, with 20 bases between. The CDR3 spells CASSPDSLPDFGYTF. CDR3 nucleotides: TGTGCCAGTAGTCCGGACAGCCTCCCCGATTTTGGCTACACCTTC.

This clonotype was counted many times. V is TRBV12-3 or TRBV12-4 and J is TRBJ1-5; 8 nucleotides align to TRBD1. With V trimmed by 5 bases and J by 4 bases, 4 bases remained unmatched. The CDR3 loop spans 14 amino acids. CDR3 sequence reads: CASSHDRGNQPQHF. CDR3 sequence (DNA): TGTGCCAGCAGTCACGACAGGGGTAATCAGCCCCAGCATTTT.

The genes are TRBV30 and TRBJ1-5; tentative D call: TRBD1 (6 bases). The V and J ends lost 4 bases and 5 bases respectively, with 15 bases between them. Looked up from germline, CDR1 is GTSNPN and CDR2 is SVGIG (reference sequence). The CDR3 spans 14 residues. CDR3 nucleotide sequence: TGTGCCTGGACTAGGAGGGGGACCGATCAGCCCCAGCATTTT. Protein product: CAWTRRGTDQPQHF.

This clonotype was recorded many times. This sequence joins TRBV2 and TRBJ2-2; D ambiguous. V lost 6 bases and J lost 4, with 12 bases in between. The CDR3 contains 14 residues. Germline values: CDR1 SNHLY, CDR2 FYNNEI. CDR3 sequence reads: CASRKDPGTGELFF. The CDR3 nucleotides read TGTGCCAGCAGGAAAGATCCGGGCACCGGGGAGCTGTTTTTT.

This clonotype was recorded once. The chain links TRBV7-8 to TRBJ2-2, with D unclear. V was cut by 6 bases and J by 2 bases, with 13 bases left in between. There are 15 residues in the CDR3. The germline V gene encodes CDR1 SGHVS and CDR2 FQNEAQ. CDR3 sequence (DNA): TGTGCCAGCAGTTATTTCACAGCTAACACCGGGGAGCTGTTTTTT. Its translation: CASSYFTANTGELFF.

V and J are TRBV6-1 and TRBJ2-7, with D tentatively TRBD1 (6 bases). CDR1 and CDR2 from the germline V gene are MNHNS and SASEGT. This CDR3 has 12 residues. V lost 6 bases to trimming and J lost 4 bases, with 10 bases between them. The CDR3 loop is CASRDRIYEQYF. The CDR3 DNA reads as TGTGCCAGCAGAGACAGGATTTACGAGCAGTACTTC.

The V and J genes are TRBV9 and TRBJ1-2; D might be TRBD1 (5 bases). Germline-derived CDR1 and CDR2 are SGDLS and YYNGEE. The ends were cut back, 5 bases at V and 5 bases at J, with 22 bases in the middle. This CDR3 region has 16 residues. DNA for the CDR3: TGTGCCAGCAGTTCCACGACCTTTTTGGGGGGGTATGGCTACACCTTC. Protein: CASSSTTFLGGYGYTF.

CDR3 in amino acids: CASNLRLAGGPGPYEQYF. CDR3 nucleotide sequence: TGCGCCAGCAACCTTAGACTAGCGGGGGGGCCGGGCCCCTACGAGCAGTACTTC. J is TRBJ2-7 and V is TRBV10-1; TRBD2 agrees at 14 bases. Germline assignment: CDR1 WNHNN and CDR2 SYGVQD (reference sequence). This CDR3 is built from 18 residues. The V segment lost 7 bases and the J segment 2 bases; nucleotides outside the gene matches: 13.